This entry concerns a single TCR beta chain. This sample was included in a study of blood T cell repertoires in COVID-19. Study summary: PBMCs, B-cell-depleted T cells, or T cells were the source of the cDNA or gDNA that made up the material.

The length of the CDR3 is 12 residues. Trimming removed 5 bases from V and 6 bases from J, with 11 bases in between. In the original analysis: Amplification with reference gene primers provided the estimates of nucleated cell counts. This table comes from immunoSEQ multiplex PCR, and its TCRdb copy is limited to in-frame clones, with some not included. Clone size and the V and J calls come from that table; the DNA yielded D and trimming. Seen here are 310,000 or so clones, roughly nine tenths observed once, and the top ten hold under 6.5%. Sequencing was performed on peripheral blood. The origin of this receptor is a young man who had recovered from COVID-19. The V gene is TRBV12-3 or TRBV12-4, the J gene TRBJ2-7; the D is unclear. The CDR3 sequence: CASSRNFGEQYF. The CDR3 DNA is TGTGCCAGCAGTCGCAACTTCGGCGAGCAGTACTTC.